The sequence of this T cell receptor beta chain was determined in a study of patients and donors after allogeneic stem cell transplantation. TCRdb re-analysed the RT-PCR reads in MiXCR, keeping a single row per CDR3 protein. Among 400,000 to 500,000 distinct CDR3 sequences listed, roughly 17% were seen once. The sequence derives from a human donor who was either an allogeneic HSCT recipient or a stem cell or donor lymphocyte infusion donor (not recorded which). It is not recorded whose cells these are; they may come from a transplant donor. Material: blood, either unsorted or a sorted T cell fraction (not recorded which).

CDR3 coding DNA: TGTGCCATCAGTGAGCTAAGGACAGAGCAAGAGACCCAGTACTTC. This sequence encodes CAISELRTEQETQYF. The gene calls are TRBV10-3 and TRBJ2-5; the D gene is possibly TRBD1 (6 bases). Looked up from germline, CDR1 is ENHRY and CDR2 is SYGVKD. CDR3 size: 15 residues. Trimming pared 2 bases from V and 2 bases from J, leaving 12 bases between.